The 9 T cell receptor beta chains reported below all come from one sample, sequenced in a study of T cells after yellow fever vaccination. TCRdb ran MiXCR on the 5' RACE reads and lists one entry per CDR3 protein. The table has about 550,000 distinct CDR3 sequences, over 15% seen once. Material: PBMCs, obtained 15 days after the yellow fever booster vaccination. These receptors originate from a man between 25 and 39 years old who received the YFV17D yellow fever vaccine.

This clonotype was recorded a few times. This chain uses TRBV27 with TRBJ2-2; TRBD2 matches 12 bases. This CDR3 has 15 amino acids. Per the germline V gene, CDR1 is MNHEY and CDR2 is SMNVEV (reference sequence). V lost 7 bases, J lost 6 bases, and 6 bases stayed unmatched. DNA of the CDR3: TGTGCCAGCACTCCACTAGCGGGAGGCTCCGGGGAGCTGTTTTTT. The encoded protein is CASTPLAGGSGELFF.

V gene TRBV5-1 combines with J gene TRBJ1-6, with D uncertain. Germline V gene data show CDR1 as SGHRS and CDR2 as YFSETQ. V dropped 9 bases and J dropped 2 bases, with 9 bases sitting between them. The CDR3 loop spans 13 amino acids. CDR3 DNA: TGCGCCAACCCGATAACCTATAATTCACCCCTCCACTTT. Translating it yields CANPITYNSPLHF.

This sequence joins TRBV12-3 or TRBV12-4 and TRBJ2-2; D perhaps matches TRBD1 (5 bases). The CDR3 is 15 residues long. V was cut by 3 bases and J by 1 base, with 9 bases left in between. The CDR3 DNA sequence: TGTGCCAGCAGTTTTAAAGGGGTGAACACCGGGGAGCTGTTTTTT. This gives the protein CASSFKGVNTGELFF.

This clonotype was seen only a few times. V is TRBV23-1 and J is TRBJ2-3; no clear D. TRBV23-1 is sorted into the ORF group, with uncertain function. V was trimmed by 7 bases and J by 3 bases, leaving 17 bases between them. The CDR3 loop spans 15 amino acids. The CDR3, as DNA: TGCGCCAGCACCCTCACGTTGGACCCAACAGATACGCAGTATTTT. This codes for CASTLTLDPTDTQYF.

The sample holds a few counts of this clonotype. The chain combines TRBV18 with TRBJ2-1; D uncertain. The CDR3 is 13 amino acids. Germline V gene lookup returns CDR1 KGHSH and CDR2 LQKENI. V was shortened by 3 bases and J by 4 bases, with 7 bases between the two germline ends. The CDR3 DNA reads as TGTGCCAGCTCACCCACTCCTTACAATGAGCAGTTCTTC. Translation gives CASSPTPYNEQFF.

The genes are TRBV6-5 and TRBJ2-7; 9 nucleotides align to TRBD1. This CDR3 contains 14 residues. Germline values: CDR1 MNHEY, CDR2 SVGAGI. The J segment lost 2 bases and the V segment lost 1 base, leaving 0 bases of the junction unmatched. The CDR3 nucleotides read TGTGCCAGCAGTTACTGGGACAGGGCCTACGAGCAGTACTTC. Translated, it gives CASSYWDRAYEQYF.

This clonotype has only a few counts. The V gene is TRBV29-1, the J gene TRBJ2-7; 10 bases map to TRBD2. J was trimmed by 0 bases and V by 5 bases; bases with no gene match: 10. Germline CDR1 is SQVTM and CDR2 is ANQGSEA. The CDR3 runs to 16 residues. CDR3 residues: CSVKKGLAYDSYEQYF. The CDR3 DNA sequence: TGCAGCGTTAAGAAGGGACTAGCGTACGACTCCTACGAGCAGTACTTC.

This clonotype occurred a few times. The chain recombines TRBV15 with TRBJ2-3; 14 nucleotides agree with TRBD2. V lost 2 bases and J lost 5; bases outside the gene matches: 3. Germline V gene data show CDR1 as LNHNV and CDR2 as YYDKDF (reference sequence). This CDR3 region has 16 residues. The CDR3 bases are TGTGCCACCAGCAGACGACTAGCGGGAGGGGGAGATACGCAGTATTTT. Protein sequence: CATSRRLAGGGDTQYF.

This chain connects TRBV11-2 to TRBJ2-1, with 9 bases lining up with TRBD2. V was pared by 5 bases and J by 4 bases, with 15 bases of the junction left unmatched. This CDR3 is 18 amino acids long. CDR1 is SGHAT, CDR2 FQNNGV, per germline. This chain's CDR3 is CASSRMGGLAGTYNEQFF. The CDR3 DNA is TGTGCCAGCAGCCGTATGGGGGGGCTAGCGGGAACATACAATGAGCAGTTCTTC.